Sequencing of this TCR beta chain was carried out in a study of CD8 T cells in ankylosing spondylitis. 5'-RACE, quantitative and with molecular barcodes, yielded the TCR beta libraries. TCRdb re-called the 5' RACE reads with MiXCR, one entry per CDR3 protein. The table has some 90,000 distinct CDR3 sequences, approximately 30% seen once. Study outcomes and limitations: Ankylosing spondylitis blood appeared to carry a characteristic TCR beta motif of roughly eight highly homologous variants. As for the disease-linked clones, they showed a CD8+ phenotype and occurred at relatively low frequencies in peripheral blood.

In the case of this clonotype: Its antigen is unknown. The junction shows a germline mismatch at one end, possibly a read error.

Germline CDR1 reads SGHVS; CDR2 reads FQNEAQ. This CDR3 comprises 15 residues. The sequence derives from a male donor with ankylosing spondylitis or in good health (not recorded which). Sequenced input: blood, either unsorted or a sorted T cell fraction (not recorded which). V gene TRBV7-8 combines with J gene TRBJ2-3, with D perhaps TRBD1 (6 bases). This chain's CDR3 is CASSWGLESIDTQYF. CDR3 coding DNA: TGTGCCAGCAGCTGGGGGCTGGAAAGCATAGATACGCAGTATTTT.